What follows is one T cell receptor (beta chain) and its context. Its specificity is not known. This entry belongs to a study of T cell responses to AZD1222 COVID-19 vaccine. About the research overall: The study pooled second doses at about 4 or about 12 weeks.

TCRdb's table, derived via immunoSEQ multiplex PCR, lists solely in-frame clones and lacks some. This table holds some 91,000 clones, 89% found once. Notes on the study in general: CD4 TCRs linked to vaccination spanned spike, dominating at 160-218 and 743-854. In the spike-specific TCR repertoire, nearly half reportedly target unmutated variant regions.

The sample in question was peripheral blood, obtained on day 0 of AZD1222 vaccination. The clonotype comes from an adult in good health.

The CDR3 DNA sequence: TGTGCCAGCTCGATGGCCCCGAATCAGCCCCAGCATTTT. This translates into CASSMAPNQPQHF. The V gene is TRBV12-3 or TRBV12-4, the J gene TRBJ1-5; D gene uncertain. The CDR3 loop spans 13 amino acids. V shed 8 bases and J shed 4 bases, with 12 bases lying between them.